The 31 T cell receptor beta chains given below trace back to one sample, sequenced in a study of siplizumab effects on memory and regulatory T cells. The repertoire was sequenced with immunoSEQ multiplex PCR; TCRdb's copy has only in-frame clones and lacks some. The sample records tens of thousands of clones, 87% being singletons. Sequences were obtained from naive CD8+ T cells sorted from blood. These TCRs come from a human donor in good health.

As to this clone: Other DNA sequences of this sample code for an identical CDR3. V usage is TRBV2 and J usage is TRBJ2-1, with D unresolved. The germline V gene has CDR1 SNHLY and CDR2 FYNNEI. Trimming removed 0 bases from V and 6 bases from J, with 3 bases in between. This CDR3 has 12 amino acids. In nucleotides, the CDR3 is TGTGCCAGCAGTGAAGCTGGCAATGAGCAGTTCTTC. It translates to CASSEAGNEQFF. Drawing the rest from reference TRBV2 and TRBJ2-1, the complete variable domain is EPEVTQTPSHQVTQMGQEVILRCVPISNHLYFYWYRQILGQKVEFLVSFYNNEISEKSEIFDDQFSVERPDGSNFTLKIRSTKLEDSAMYFCASSEAGNEQFFGPGTRLTVL.

This clone was seen a single time. This CDR3 is CASSAGGGEQYF. Here the CDR3 DNA reads TGTGCCAGCTCTGCAGGGGGTGGCGAGCAGTACTTC. The chain links TRBV5-6 to TRBJ2-7; 7 nucleotides agree with TRBD1. The CDR3 consists of 12 residues. J gave up 6 bases and V 7 bases, and 7 bases lay outside the gene matches. Germline V gene lookup returns CDR1 SGHDT and CDR2 YYEEEE.

The chain has TRBV11-2 and TRBJ2-1; D not resolved. The CDR3 spans 13 residues. The V and J ends lost 5 bases and 10 bases respectively, with 15 bases between them. Germline V gene sequence: CDR1 SGHAT, CDR2 FQNNGV. CDR3 amino acids: CASSASGSHEQFF. The CDR3 bases are TGTGCCAGCAGCGCCTCGGGTAGTCACGAGCAGTTCTTC.

The chain couples TRBV6-5 to TRBJ2-5; 10 bases are a match to TRBD2. The length of the CDR3 is 15 residues. The V gene end was trimmed by 0 bases and the J gene end by 4 bases; junction bases not matched to a gene: 2. The germline CDR1 and CDR2 sequences are MNHEY and SVGAGI. Here the CDR3 DNA reads TGTGCCAGCAGTTACTCCCTAGCGGGAGCAGAGACCCAGTACTTC. It codes for CASSYSLAGAETQYF.

The CDR3 DNA sequence: TGTGCCAGTAGTATAGGGCAGGGAAATGAGCAGTTCTTC. Amino acid sequence: CASSIGQGNEQFF. The chain joins TRBV19 to TRBJ2-1, with D maybe TRBD1 (5 bases). The germline gives CDR1 LNHDA, CDR2 SQIVND (reference sequence). V was shortened by 1 base and J by 7 bases, with 8 bases between the two germline ends. This CDR3 contains 13 residues.

The J gene is TRBJ1-1, the V gene TRBV5-1; D is undetermined. V was trimmed by 1 base and J by 7 bases, leaving 11 bases between them. Germline assignment: CDR1 SGHRS and CDR2 YFSETQ. The CDR3 consists of 13 residues. CDR3: CASSLRSLNEAFF. DNA for the CDR3: TGCGCCAGCAGCTTGAGGTCACTAAATGAAGCTTTCTTT. Complete variable domain (other parts from reference TRBV5-1 and TRBJ1-1): KAGVTQTPRYLIKTRGQQVTLSCSPISGHRSVSWYQQTPGQGLQFLFEYFSETQRNKGNFPGRFSGRQFSNSRSEMNVSTLELGDSALYLCASSLRSLNEAFFGQGTRLTVV.

The chain recombines TRBV27 with TRBJ2-7; 7 positions agree with TRBD1. With 4 bases clipped from V and 5 bases from J, the junction kept 8 bases outside the gene matches. Germline CDR1 and CDR2: MNHEY and SMNVEV (reference sequence). This CDR3 is built from 14 residues. CDR3 in DNA: TGTGCCAGCAGTTCGACAGGGAGAGTCCACGAGCAGTACTTC. Encoded protein: CASSSTGRVHEQYF.

The chain links TRBV7-6 to TRBJ2-7; 7 bases align to TRBD2. Germline V gene sequence: CDR1 SGHVS, CDR2 FNYEAQ. The V gene end was trimmed by 5 bases and the J gene end by 4 bases; junction bases not matched to a gene: 5. The length of the CDR3 is 13 residues. CDR3 nucleotide sequence: TGTGCCAGCAGCCCGGGACTACAATACGAGCAGTACTTC. Its protein product is CASSPGLQYEQYF.

This clone was seen only once. The chain recombines TRBV6-6 with TRBJ1-5; perhaps TRBD1 as D (5 bases). V was shortened by 2 bases and J by 3 bases, with 14 bases between the two germline ends. The CDR3 sequence is 16 residues long. The germline V gene has CDR1 MNHNY and CDR2 SVGAGI (reference sequence). The CDR3 nucleotides are TGTGCCAGCAGTTACCCAGGTGAGGGGATCAATCAGCCCCAGCATTTT. This encodes CASSYPGEGINQPQHF.

The chain has TRBV6-6 and TRBJ1-3, with unresolved D. V gave up 7 bases and J gave up 0 bases, with 13 bases separating them. The CDR3 consists of 15 residues. Germline loops: CDR1 MNHNY, CDR2 SVGAGI (reference sequence). CDR3 nucleotides: TGTGCCAGCACGCCATTCGGTTTCTCTGGAAACACCATATATTTT. Translation gives CASTPFGFSGNTIYF.

This clone was observed a single time. The chain has TRBV2 and TRBJ2-7; 10 bases match TRBD2. This CDR3 is built from 17 residues. The ends lost 8 bases at V and 3 bases at J; junction bases unmatched: 16. Germline V CDR1 and CDR2: SNHLY, FYNNEI. CDR3: CASGGGASGRNDYEQYF. The CDR3 region has the DNA TGTGCCAGCGGCGGAGGAGCTAGCGGGAGAAACGACTACGAGCAGTACTTC.

This clone showed up just once. The CDR3 sequence: CASSRGSNEQFF. CDR3 nucleotide sequence: TGTGCCAGCAGCCGAGGATCGAATGAGCAGTTCTTC. The chain has TRBV7-8 and TRBJ2-1, with D unclear. V was pared by 5 bases and J by 7 bases, with 9 bases between. The CDR3 is 12 residues long. In germline, CDR1 is SGHVS, CDR2 FQNEAQ.

The J gene is TRBJ2-7, the V gene TRBV11-2; no reliable D call. From germline, CDR1 is SGHAT and CDR2 FQNNGV. V shed 5 bases and J shed 3 bases, with 8 bases lying between them. The CDR3 has 12 residues. CDR3 nucleotide sequence: TGTGCCAGCAGCGCCCACAGCTACGAGCAGTACTTC. Translated: CASSAHSYEQYF.

V is TRBV5-6 and J is TRBJ2-3, with no clear D. The CDR3 spans 14 residues. V gave up 1 base and J gave up 0 bases, with 6 bases separating them. Germline CDR1 SGHDT, CDR2 YYEEEE. This CDR3 is CASSLPTSTDTQYF. In nucleotides, the CDR3 is TGTGCCAGCAGCTTGCCCACTAGCACAGATACGCAGTATTTT.

The rearrangement joins TRBV19 to TRBJ1-2, with D hard to call. The germline CDR1 and CDR2 sequences are LNHDA and SQIVND (reference sequence). Trimming left V 6 bases short and J 4 bases short, with 12 bases between. The CDR3 consists of 13 residues. CDR3 sequence (DNA): TGTGCCAGTAGCCTCGGACCGTTCTATGGCTACACCTTC. This translates into CASSLGPFYGYTF.

This clone was recorded only once. CDR3: CASSFPAAYEQYF. In DNA form, the CDR3 reads TGTGCCAGCAGCTTTCCGGCAGCCTACGAGCAGTACTTC. V gene TRBV7-9 combines with J gene TRBJ2-7; D remains unclear. Germline assignment: CDR1 SEHNR and CDR2 FQNEAQ (reference sequence). The V and J ends lost 3 bases and 2 bases respectively, with 8 bases between them. The CDR3 totals 13 residues.

The V and J genes are TRBV27 and TRBJ2-2; D is perhaps TRBD2 (5 bases). V was clipped by 3 bases and J by 3 bases, with 14 bases between them. The CDR3 extends over 16 amino acids. Germline CDR1 and CDR2: MNHEY and SMNVEV (reference sequence). The CDR3 sequence is CASSFLRVIDTGELFF. CDR3 nucleotide sequence: TGTGCCAGCAGTTTTCTGAGGGTAATAGACACCGGGGAGCTGTTTTTT.

This chain connects TRBV7-2 to TRBJ2-7, with D perhaps matching TRBD2 (6 bases). V was pared by 4 bases and J by 2 bases, with 12 bases between. Germline V CDR1 and CDR2: SGHTA, FQGNSA. The CDR3 consists of 14 residues. Here the CDR3 reads CASSYLAGTYEQYF. The CDR3 DNA reads TGTGCCAGCAGCTACCTCGCGGGAACCTACGAGCAGTACTTC.

This chain uses TRBV29-1 with TRBJ1-1; D might be TRBD1 (5 bases). From germline, CDR1 is SQVTM and CDR2 ANQGSEA. The V end was cut by 6 bases, the J end by 1 base, with 6 bases between. This CDR3 has 11 residues. The chain's CDR3 is CSVDRNTEAFF. The CDR3, as DNA: TGCAGCGTCGACAGGAACACTGAAGCTTTCTTT. The full variable domain, with the rest looked up from reference TRBV29-1 and TRBJ1-1, is SAVISQKPSRDICQRGTSLTIQCQVDSQVTMMFWYRQQPGQSLTLIATANQGSEATYESGFVIDKFPISRPNLTFSTLTVSNMSPEDSSIYLCSVDRNTEAFFGQGTRLTVV.

The V and J genes are TRBV11-2 and TRBJ2-7; possible D gene TRBD2, 5 bases. Germline V gene data show CDR1 as SGHAT and CDR2 as FQNNGV. Deletions cut 6 bases from V and 2 bases from J, with 8 bases between. This CDR3 is 12 amino acids long. CDR3 sequence: CASSGGPYEQYF. Here the CDR3 DNA reads TGTGCCAGCAGTGGCGGGCCCTACGAGCAGTACTTC. The complete variable domain, with remaining parts taken from reference TRBV11-2 and TRBJ2-7, reads EAGVAQSPRYKIIEKRQSVAFWCNPISGHATLYWYQQILGQGPKLLIQFQNNGVVDDSQLPKDRFSAERLKGVDSTLKIQPAKLEDSAVYLCASSGGPYEQYFGPGTRLTVT.

This chain connects TRBV9 to TRBJ1-3; D is unclear. The CDR3 is 12 amino acids. CDR1 and CDR2 from the germline V gene are SGDLS and YYNGEE. V was clipped by 4 bases and J by 7 bases, with 9 bases between them. The CDR3, as DNA: TGTGCCAGCAGCCCAATGGCGAACACCATATATTTT. It is translated as CASSPMANTIYF. Full variable domain (rest looked up from reference TRBV9 and TRBJ1-3): DSGVTQTPKHLITATGQRVTLRCSPRSGDLSVYWYQQSLDQGLQFLIQYYNGEERAKGNILERFSAQQFPDLHSELNLSSLELGDSALYFCASSPMANTIYFGEGSWLTVV.

The V gene is TRBV27, the J gene TRBJ2-7; tentative D call: TRBD1 (5 bases). CDR3 length: 15 residues. Germline V CDR1 and CDR2: MNHEY, SMNVEV (reference sequence). V gave up 4 bases and J gave up 4 bases, with 17 bases separating them. The CDR3 is CASSSLPQGLYEQYF. The CDR3 DNA sequence: TGTGCCAGCAGTTCTCTTCCGCAGGGATTATACGAGCAGTACTTC.

The V and J genes are TRBV2 and TRBJ2-2; D perhaps matches TRBD1 (6 bases). This CDR3 contains 15 residues. Trimming shortened V by 6 bases and J by 5 bases, and 16 bases separated the two germline ends. The germline CDR1 and CDR2 sequences are SNHLY and FYNNEI. CDR3 in amino acids: CASRESGVLTGELFF. The CDR3 bases are TGTGCCAGCAGAGAATCAGGGGTTTTAACCGGGGAGCTGTTTTTT.

The chain carries TRBV7-9 and TRBJ1-2; no reliable D call. V lost 1 base, J lost 4 bases, and 10 bases lay in between. This CDR3 region has 14 residues. Germline V CDR1 and CDR2: SEHNR, FQNEAQ (reference sequence). The CDR3 loop is CASSLDTAFYGYTF. CDR3 in DNA: TGTGCCAGCAGCTTAGATACAGCTTTCTATGGCTACACCTTC.

A single count supports this clone. The chain couples TRBV18 to TRBJ2-2; unclear D gene. Trimming removed 7 bases from V and 2 bases from J, with 8 bases in between. CDR3 length: 13 residues. The germline V gene has CDR1 KGHSH and CDR2 LQKENI. In DNA, the CDR3 is TGTGCCAGCTACAACACCAACACCGGGGAGCTGTTTTTT. It encodes CASYNTNTGELFF. Combining the CDR3 with reference TRBV18 and TRBJ2-2 gives the whole variable domain NAGVMQNPRHLVRRRGQEARLRCSPMKGHSHVYWYRQLPEEGLKFMVYLQKENIIDESGMPKERFSAEFPKEGPSILRIQQVVRGDSAAYFCASYNTNTGELFFGEGSRLTVL.

The chain employs TRBV11-2 and TRBJ1-2; D not resolved. The CDR3 has 14 amino acids. Trimming took 3 bases from V and 3 from J, leaving 11 bases between them. Germline assignment: CDR1 SGHAT and CDR2 FQNNGV. CDR3 loop: CASSLDPGYYGYTF. The CDR3 DNA follows: TGTGCCAGCAGCTTGGATCCGGGGTACTATGGCTACACCTTC. Complete variable domain (other parts from reference TRBV11-2 and TRBJ1-2): EAGVAQSPRYKIIEKRQSVAFWCNPISGHATLYWYQQILGQGPKLLIQFQNNGVVDDSQLPKDRFSAERLKGVDSTLKIQPAKLEDSAVYLCASSLDPGYYGYTFGSGTRLTVV.

The chain employs TRBV19 and TRBJ2-1; D gene uncertain. V lost 5 bases and J lost 3, with 8 bases in between. Germline CDR1 reads LNHDA; CDR2 reads SQIVND (reference sequence). The CDR3 is made up of 13 amino acids. DNA of the CDR3: TGTGCCAGTAGTGTAGGCTACTACAATGAGCAGTTCTTC. It is translated as CASSVGYYNEQFF. The full variable domain, in which reference TRBV19 and TRBJ2-1 provide the parts outside the CDR3, is DGGITQSPKYLFRKEGQNVTLSCEQNLNHDAMYWYRQDPGQGLRLIYYSQIVNDFQKGDIAEGYSVSREKKESFPLTVTSAQKNPTAFYLCASSVGYYNEQFFGPGTRLTVL.

The chain is built from TRBV4-2 and TRBJ1-2, with D perhaps matching TRBD1 (5 bases). With 2 bases removed from V and 2 bases from J, the gap between germline ends came to 15 bases. The V gene's germline CDR1 is LGHNA and CDR2 YNFKEQ. CDR3 length: 16 residues. This CDR3 is CASSQTRGWGNYGYTF. In nucleotides, the CDR3 is TGTGCCAGCAGCCAAACAAGGGGCTGGGGGAACTATGGCTACACCTTC.

The chain recombines TRBV29-1 with TRBJ2-1, with 13 bases matching TRBD2. This CDR3 has 17 residues. V was pared by 7 bases and J by 0 bases, with 9 bases of the junction left unmatched. Germline loops: CDR1 SQVTM, CDR2 ANQGSEA. The CDR3 here is CSADGTSGASSYNEQFF. CDR3 DNA: TGCAGCGCCGATGGGACTAGCGGGGCCAGCTCCTACAATGAGCAGTTCTTC.

This chain uses TRBV19 with TRBJ2-7; D may be TRBD1 (5 bases). V was trimmed by 4 bases and J by 5 bases, leaving 18 bases between them. Germline V gene lookup returns CDR1 LNHDA and CDR2 SQIVND (reference sequence). This CDR3 is 15 amino acids long. The CDR3 nucleotides are TGTGCCAGTAGTAAAGGGGTATCCCACCACGACGAGCAGTACTTC. Translation: CASSKGVSHHDEQYF.

The rearrangement links TRBV5-5 to TRBJ2-5; a weak D match, TRBD1 (5 bases). The CDR3 is made up of 14 amino acids. Trimming pared 5 bases from V and 1 base from J, leaving 12 bases between. Germline-derived CDR1 and CDR2 are SGHKS and YYEKEE (reference sequence). The DNA of the CDR3 is TGTGCCAGCAGGCAGGGCCAGGGCCAAGAGACCCAGTACTTC. Translation: CASRQGQGQETQYF.